This entry features one T cell receptor beta chain sequence. What it binds is unknown. The sample contains more than one DNA sequence encoding this CDR3. These data are taken from a study of a mutant IDH1 vaccine in newly diagnosed glioma. Study background: Of the patients given treatment, approximately 62% were male and approximately 38% were female, and a mean age of around 38 years was recorded.

The assay was immunoSEQ multiplex PCR, and TCRdb's table has in-frame clones only and misses some. The sample yields fewer than 35,000 clones, 85% to 90% seen once. Time point indicated: week 23, last vaccination. A single vaccine dose contained 300 ug of mutant IDH1 20-mer peptide, and topical imiquimod was used with it. This CDR3 region has 15 residues. Germline lookup yields CDR1 MDHEN and CDR2 SYDVKM. V lost 5 bases, J lost 5 bases, and 7 bases stayed unmatched. This chain joins TRBV28 and TRBJ1-5, with TRBD1 identical over 9 bases. The sequencing here drew on PBMCs, taken from a glioma patient whose treatment included an IDH1 peptide vaccine. This TCR derives from a middle-aged man with glioma. Here the CDR3 DNA reads TGTGCCAGCAGTCTGCAACAGGGGGCCCATCAGCCCCAGCATTTT. Translated, it gives CASSLQQGAHQPQHF.